The 30 T cell receptor beta chains given below trace back to one sample, sequenced in a study of T cell repertoires in ileal Crohn's disease. This table comes from immunoSEQ multiplex PCR, and its TCRdb copy is limited to in-frame clones, with some not included. The sample holds about 12,000 clones, around four fifths seen once. Time point defined: neoterminal ileum biopsy at postoperative endoscopy, about 6 months after surgery. The sequenced sample consisted of ileal tissue. These receptors were collected from an adult with Crohn's disease.

The rearrangement uses TRBV2 and TRBJ2-1; maybe TRBD2 (7 bases). Germline V CDR1 and CDR2: SNHLY, FYNNEI. Trimming left V 5 bases short and J 4 bases short, with 18 bases between. This CDR3 has 16 residues. In DNA form, the CDR3 reads TGTGCCAGCAGTCGAAAAGGGGGGGGAAGTTACAATGAGCAGTTCTTC. Translating gives CASSRKGGGSYNEQFF.

This clone has only a few counts. A read error may account for a junction end that differs from germline. The genes are TRBV6-5 and TRBJ1-5; 8 nucleotides align to TRBD1. Germline CDR1 is MNHEY and CDR2 is SVGAGI. The CDR3 loop spans 13 amino acids. CDR3 in amino acids: CASGAGGNQPQHF. The CDR3 nucleotides are TGTGCCAGCGGAGCAGGGGGCAACCAGCCCCAGCATTTT.

This clone was seen just once. V is TRBV6-1 and J is TRBJ2-2; a possible D gene is TRBD1 (5 bases). The germline gives CDR1 MNHNS, CDR2 SASEGT. V was cut by 6 bases and J by 6 bases, with 14 bases left in between. This CDR3 contains 14 residues. The CDR3: CASSRNRSPGELFF. CDR3 DNA sequence: TGTGCCAGCAGCCGAAACAGGTCTCCCGGGGAGCTGTTTTTT.

The chain is built from TRBV9 and TRBJ2-2, with D unresolved. Trimming took 0 bases from V and 1 from J, leaving 4 bases between them. CDR3 length: 14 residues. Germline-derived CDR1 and CDR2 are SGDLS and YYNGEE. The CDR3 sequence: CASSVDLNTGELFF. The CDR3 DNA reads as TGTGCCAGCAGCGTAGACTTGAACACCGGGGAGCTGTTTTTT.

This clone came up a few times. This chain joins TRBV5-1 and TRBJ1-2, with no clear D. CDR3 length equals 14 residues. Per the germline V gene, CDR1 is SGHRS and CDR2 is YFSETQ. V lost 0 bases and J 8 bases, leaving 14 bases between the germline ends. The CDR3: CASSLVAGDRGYTF. DNA for the CDR3: TGCGCCAGCAGCTTGGTTGCCGGGGATAGAGGCTACACCTTC. Combining the CDR3 with reference TRBV5-1 and TRBJ1-2 gives the whole variable domain KAGVTQTPRYLIKTRGQQVTLSCSPISGHRSVSWYQQTPGQGLQFLFEYFSETQRNKGNFPGRFSGRQFSNSRSEMNVSTLELGDSALYLCASSLVAGDRGYTFGSGTRLTVV.

The chain employs TRBV5-1 and TRBJ1-5; D gene uncertain. The germline CDR1 and CDR2 sequences are SGHRS and YFSETQ. The CDR3 is 15 residues long. V was shortened by 1 base and J by 1 base, with 9 bases between the two germline ends. The chain's CDR3 is CASSLKGESNQPQHF. In DNA, the CDR3 is TGCGCCAGCAGCTTGAAGGGAGAGAGCAATCAGCCCCAGCATTTT.

This clone occurred once. This sequence joins TRBV6-5 and TRBJ1-3; 8 bases line up with TRBD1. CDR1 MNHEY and CDR2 SVGAGI come from the germline V gene. This CDR3 spans 15 amino acids. After removal of 3 bases from V and 2 bases from J, the junction contained 3 bases not matched to a gene. The CDR3 here is CASSYQGAAGNTIYF. The CDR3 DNA sequence: TGTGCCAGCAGTTATCAGGGGGCGGCTGGAAACACCATATATTTT.

The chain has TRBV5-5 and TRBJ1-1; TRBD1 matches at 9 bases. In germline, CDR1 is SGHKS, CDR2 YYEKEE (reference sequence). The V and J ends lost 3 bases and 5 bases, in that order; junction bases with no gene match: 5. The length of the CDR3 is 14 residues. In DNA form, the CDR3 reads TGTGCCAGCAGCTGGGGACAGGGTTCAACTGAAGCTTTCTTT. Translation gives CASSWGQGSTEAFF. Together with reference TRBV5-5 and TRBJ1-1, the CDR3 gives the full variable domain: DAGVTQSPTHLIKTRGQQVTLRCSPISGHKSVSWYQQVLGQGPQFIFQYYEKEERGRGNFPDRFSARQFPNYSSELNVNALLLGDSALYLCASSWGQGSTEAFFGQGTRLTVV.

The chain links TRBV6-4 to TRBJ2-3; weak D call: TRBD2 (5 bases). Germline CDR1 is MRHNA and CDR2 is SNTAGT. The CDR3 consists of 13 residues. V was trimmed by 4 bases and J by 0 bases, leaving 5 bases between them. The CDR3 nucleotides read TGTGCCAGCAGTGCTAGCAGCACAGATACGCAGTATTTT. It is translated as CASSASSTDTQYF.

This clone turned up a few times. The CDR3 DNA is TGTGCCATCAGTGAGCTAGAAAACACTGAAGCTTTCTTT. The encoded protein is CAISELENTEAFF. The chain combines TRBV10-3 with TRBJ1-1, with D unclear. Trimming removed 2 bases from V and 2 bases from J, with 6 bases in between. Germline CDR1 reads ENHRY; CDR2 reads SYGVKD. The CDR3 consists of 13 residues.

J is TRBJ2-5 and V is TRBV15, with unresolved D. Trimming took off 2 bases at V and 1 base at J, with 11 bases between the two ends. Per the germline V gene, CDR1 is LNHNV and CDR2 is YYDKDF (reference sequence). The CDR3 has 15 amino acids. The CDR3 nucleotides read TGTGCCACCAGCAGAATGAGTACCTCCCAAGAGACCCAGTACTTC. Translated: CATSRMSTSQETQYF.

The chain recombines TRBV5-4 with TRBJ2-5, with a weak D call TRBD2 (6 bases). Germline V gene lookup returns CDR1 SGHNT and CDR2 YYREEE (reference sequence). The CDR3 loop spans 15 amino acids. Trimming took off 3 bases at V and 3 bases at J, with 15 bases between the two ends. The CDR3 spells CASSSPESGEETQYF. The CDR3 bases are TGTGCCAGCAGCTCCCCCGAATCGGGAGAAGAGACCCAGTACTTC.

V is TRBV18 and J is TRBJ2-5, with 14 bases lining up with TRBD2. Judging by the DNA end, TRBJ2-7 fits better; the J call may be wrong. The CDR3 runs 17 residues. Looked up from germline, CDR1 is KGHSH and CDR2 is LQKENI. In DNA form, the CDR3 reads TGTGCCAGCTCATCTACGGGACTAGCGGGAGTTTCCCACGAGCAGTACTTC. It translates to CASSSTGLAGVSHEQYF.

The rearrangement links TRBV30 to TRBJ2-5; D remains ambiguous. V shed 0 bases and J shed 5 bases, with 7 bases lying between them. The germline V gene encodes CDR1 GTSNPN and CDR2 SVGIG (reference sequence). The CDR3 has 12 residues. This CDR3 is CAWSVNWETQYF. CDR3 DNA sequence: TGTGCCTGGAGTGTAAACTGGGAGACCCAGTACTTC.

This clone was observed a handful of times. This chain uses TRBV30 with TRBJ1-5; possibly TRBD1 for D (6 bases). V gave up 3 bases and J gave up 2 bases, with 11 bases separating them. Germline V gene sequence: CDR1 GTSNPN, CDR2 SVGIG (reference sequence). The CDR3 is made up of 14 amino acids. The CDR3 DNA is TGTGCCTGGAGGGCGACAGGACGCAATCAGCCCCAGCATTTT. This translates into CAWRATGRNQPQHF.

V is TRBV5-1 and J is TRBJ2-6; the D gene is possibly TRBD1 (5 bases). The CDR3 covers 15 residues. The germline CDR1 and CDR2 sequences are SGHRS and YFSETQ. Trimming pared 3 bases from V and 0 bases from J, leaving 7 bases between. CDR3 nucleotides: TGCGCCAGCAGCTCAGACAGCTCTGGGGCCAACGTCCTGACTTTC. Translated: CASSSDSSGANVLTF.

This clone was counted only a few times. The chain combines TRBV18 with TRBJ1-5; the match to TRBD1 covers 7 bases. Per germline, CDR1 KGHSH and CDR2 LQKENI. Trimming at V came to 3 bases and at J to 2 bases, leaving 4 bases not matched to a gene. The CDR3 extends over 15 amino acids. CDR3 sequence reads: CASSPSQGGNQPQHF. The CDR3 DNA sequence: TGTGCCAGCTCACCGTCTCAGGGGGGCAATCAGCCCCAGCATTTT.

The rearrangement uses TRBV9 and TRBJ1-1, with D possibly being TRBD1 (6 bases). Trimming shortened V by 1 base and J by 1 base, and 8 bases separated the two germline ends. Germline loops: CDR1 SGDLS, CDR2 YYNGEE. CDR3 length: 14 residues. Here the CDR3 DNA reads TGTGCCAGCAGCGTACAAGGGGGGAACACTGAAGCTTTCTTT. Amino acids: CASSVQGGNTEAFF. Full variable domain (rest looked up from reference TRBV9 and TRBJ1-1): DSGVTQTPKHLITATGQRVTLRCSPRSGDLSVYWYQQSLDQGLQFLIQYYNGEERAKGNILERFSAQQFPDLHSELNLSSLELGDSALYFCASSVQGGNTEAFFGQGTRLTVV.

The V call is TRBV27, the J call TRBJ1-2; D uncertain. The V end was cut by 4 bases, the J end by 0 bases, with 9 bases between. The CDR3 totals 14 residues. CDR1 is MNHEY and CDR2 is SMNVEV in the germline V gene (reference sequence). The CDR3 DNA reads as TGTGCCAGCAGTTCTAAGAATTCTAACTATGGCTACACCTTC. Translation: CASSSKNSNYGYTF.

CDR3: CASSLDPDTEAFF. The CDR3 DNA reads as TGCGCCAGCAGCTTGGATCCGGACACTGAAGCTTTCTTT. The rearrangement links TRBV5-1 to TRBJ1-1; D remains ambiguous. The CDR3 sequence is 13 residues long. The V gene lost 0 bases and the J gene lost 3 bases, with 6 bases spanning the gap. Germline V gives CDR1 SGHRS, CDR2 YFSETQ.

The chain uses TRBV29-1 and TRBJ2-3; 10 bases are a match to TRBD1. The CDR3 totals 13 residues. Germline V lookup: CDR1 SQVTM, CDR2 ANQGSEA. V gave up 8 bases and J gave up 3 bases; unmatched junction bases: 5. The CDR3 loop is CSSGTGATDTQYF. The CDR3 DNA sequence: TGCAGCAGCGGGACAGGGGCGACAGATACGCAGTATTTT.

This clone was counted between two and nine times. The sample contains more than one DNA sequence encoding this CDR3. The genes are TRBV5-1 and TRBJ2-2; 15 bases match TRBD2. Looked up from germline, CDR1 is SGHRS and CDR2 is YFSETQ. The CDR3 totals 17 residues. The V segment lost 4 bases and the J segment 5 bases; nucleotides outside the gene matches: 6. The CDR3 sequence: CASSTGLAGGNTGELFF. The CDR3 DNA reads as TGCGCCAGCAGCACAGGACTAGCGGGGGGGAATACCGGGGAGCTGTTTTTT.

The gene calls are TRBV6-1 and TRBJ2-3; 11 bases map to TRBD2. Germline lookup yields CDR1 MNHNS and CDR2 SASEGT. This CDR3 has 15 residues. V shed 8 bases, J shed 3 bases, and the junction held 7 bases outside the gene matches. The CDR3 region is CASLIIAGGTDTQYF. For the CDR3, the DNA is TGTGCCAGCCTGATAATAGCGGGGGGGACAGATACGCAGTATTTT.

The chain carries TRBV18 and TRBJ1-1, with 8 bases that match TRBD1. The CDR3 runs 20 residues. The trim removed 2 bases at V and 4 bases at J, leaving 21 bases unmatched. Germline V gene data show CDR1 as KGHSH and CDR2 as LQKENI. CDR3 sequence reads: CASSPRYNGQAGGPGTEAFF. The DNA of the CDR3 is TGTGCCAGCTCACCAAGATATAATGGTCAGGCAGGGGGCCCGGGCACTGAAGCTTTCTTT.

The chain recombines TRBV21-1 with TRBJ2-7; the table calls TRBD2, which could not be checked here. TRBV21-1 is tagged as a pseudogene. This CDR3 comprises 14 residues. CDR3 in DNA: TGTGCCAGCAGCAAAAAGGCCAGCGGCTACGAGCAGTACTTC. Translation gives CASSKKASGYEQYF.

The sample holds one count of this clone. The chain employs TRBV9 and TRBJ1-4, with D perhaps matching TRBD1 (5 bases). CDR3 length equals 16 residues. Germline V CDR1 and CDR2: SGDLS, YYNGEE. Trimming cost V 2 bases and J 0 bases, with 11 bases left between them. In DNA form, the CDR3 reads TGTGCCAGCAGCGTCCTCGGGGGGACAACTAATGAAAAACTGTTTTTT. This gives the protein CASSVLGGTTNEKLFF.

The chain is built from TRBV18 and TRBJ2-5; 11 positions agree with TRBD2. CDR3 length equals 15 residues. Trimming removed 6 bases from V and 5 bases from J; junction bases left unmatched: 8. Germline V gives CDR1 KGHSH, CDR2 LQKENI. The CDR3 loop is CASSPGLAGGETQYF. As DNA, the CDR3 is TGTGCCAGCTCCCCCGGTCTAGCGGGAGGTGAGACCCAGTACTTC.

The chain joins TRBV19 to TRBJ2-3, with 11 bases identical to TRBD2. V shed 7 bases, J shed 9 bases, and the junction held 0 bases outside the gene matches. This CDR3 has 11 amino acids. Per germline, CDR1 LNHDA and CDR2 SQIVND (reference sequence). The CDR3 bases are TGTGCCAGTATAGCGGGGGGGACGCAGTATTTT. Its protein product is CASIAGGTQYF.

The chain links TRBV11-2 to TRBJ1-1; TRBD1 is a possible D gene (6 bases). The germline V gene encodes CDR1 SGHAT and CDR2 FQNNGV. Trimming cost V 3 bases and J 6 bases, with 20 bases left between them. The CDR3 is made up of 16 amino acids. The CDR3 region is CASSLKGTLLDAEAFF. The CDR3 DNA sequence: TGTGCCAGCAGCTTGAAAGGGACACTCCTTGACGCTGAAGCTTTCTTT.

The chain carries TRBV29-1 and TRBJ1-2; possible D gene TRBD1, 5 bases. Between the trimmed V and J ends, which lost 1 base and 4 bases, there was a span of 7 bases. This CDR3 contains 12 residues. CDR1 and CDR2 from the germline V gene are SQVTM and ANQGSEA. The CDR3 DNA reads as TGCAGCGTTGAAGCGGACACCTATGGCTACACCTTC. As protein: CSVEADTYGYTF.